This TCR beta chain is from a study of immune evolution from preneoplasia to lung adenocarcinoma (dated by TCRdb to the early 2020s). Broadly, across the study: The study profiled immune contexture across lung adenocarcinoma precursors and invasive adenocarcinoma using immune gene expression, TCR sequencing and multiplex immunofluorescence. Resected precursor lesions (AAH, AIS, MIA) and invasive adenocarcinomas were each compared against paired morphologically normal lung tissue. Sample size was based on specimen availability rather than a prior power calculation. Whole exome sequencing and methylation data from the same cohort of nodules were integrated with the immune data. A total of 50 to 55 patients with pulmonary nodules who underwent surgical resection were included in the overall cohort. A total of roughly 46 patients contributed TCR sequencing data. According to the study, more than 95 samples went through TCR sequencing. POLYSOLVER was used to infer class I HLA alleles from exome data, and LOHHLA was used to detect allele-specific HLA loss. Summary of the overall study and its limitations: The highest clonality was observed in normal lung, whereas higher T cell density and diversity but lower clonality appeared to be present in later-stage lesions. Because every patient came from Japan and China, how well the results apply to Western populations was uncertain. The highest top T cell clone frequencies were observed in normal lung, and a progressive decrease in top T cell clone frequencies appeared to occur from AAH through AIS, MIA and invasive adenocarcinoma. The findings rested on association rather than direct causation, and larger cohorts with long-term follow-up and longitudinal biopsies were considered necessary.

TCR beta CDR3 regions were sequenced from DNA using the immunoSEQ hsTCRbeta Kit. As for the authors' bioinformatics: The ImmunoSEQ Analyzer was used to analyse the TCR sequencing data. T cell clonality was defined as 1 minus Pielou's evenness, calculated on productive rearrangements. The inverse Simpson index, applied to productive templates, was used to measure T cell diversity. T cell density was TCR beta template counts normalized to usable DNA, estimated by amplifying and sequencing housekeeping genes. TCR metrics were compared across histologic stages using two-sided Kruskal-Wallis tests. The table was pulled from immuneACCESS by TCRdb, which kept in-frame rearrangements only. Such tables lose some clones; where checked, under half of the loss comes from unresolved V genes, and the rest has no known cause. V, J and clone size derive from that table, while D and trimming were established from the DNA sequence. This sample holds 3,500 to 4,500 clones; roughly 76% were observed only once. Approximately 5.9% of the sample belongs to the ten largest clones.

Between about 2013 and 2018, the patients underwent resection in either Japan or China. Histologic diagnosis of each case was confirmed independently by two lung cancer pathologists on H&E slides. FFPE tissue was used for DNA isolation with the AllPrep DNA/RNA FFPE Kit. On this clone itself: Its binding antigen is unknown. Per-nucleotide qualities are absent, and no much larger clonotype sits a single base away.

From its cysteine to its phenylalanine, the CDR3 spans 16 amino acids. The kept DNA is CDR3 alone, 48 bases in frame from the first base. A distance of 13 bases separates the germline ends of V and J, which lose 3 bases and 1 base respectively. Looking up the germline V gene yields CDR1 MGHRA and CDR2 YSYEKL. This TCR was sampled from a person aged 65-85 years with lung adenocarcinoma. The sequencing input was FFPE adjacent normal lung tissue. The chain joins TRBV4-1 to TRBJ2-4; tentative D gene TRBD2, with 6 bases matching. At the DNA level, the sequence is TGCGCCAGCAGCCAGATTGGGGGGAACGCCAAAAACATTCAGTACTTC. Translated, it reads CASSQIGGNAKNIQYF.